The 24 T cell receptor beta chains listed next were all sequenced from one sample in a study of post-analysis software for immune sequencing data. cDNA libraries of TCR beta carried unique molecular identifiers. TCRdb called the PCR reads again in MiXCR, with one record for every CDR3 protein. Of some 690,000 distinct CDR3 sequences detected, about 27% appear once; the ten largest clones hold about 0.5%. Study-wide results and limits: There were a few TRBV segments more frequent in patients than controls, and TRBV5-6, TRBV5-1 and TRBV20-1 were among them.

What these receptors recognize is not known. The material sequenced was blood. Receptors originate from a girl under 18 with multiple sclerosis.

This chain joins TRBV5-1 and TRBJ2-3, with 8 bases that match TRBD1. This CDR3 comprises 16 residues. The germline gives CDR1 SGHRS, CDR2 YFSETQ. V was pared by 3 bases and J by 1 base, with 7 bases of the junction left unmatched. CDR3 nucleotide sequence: TGCGCCAGCAGCTCTTCCGTGACAGGGGGCACAGATACGCAGTATTTT. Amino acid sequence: CASSSSVTGGTDTQYF.

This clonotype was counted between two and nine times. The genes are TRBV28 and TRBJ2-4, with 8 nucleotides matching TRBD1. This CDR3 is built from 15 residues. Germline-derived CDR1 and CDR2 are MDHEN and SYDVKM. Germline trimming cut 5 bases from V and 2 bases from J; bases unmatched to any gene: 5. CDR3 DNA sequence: TGTGCCAGCAGTCTGACAGGGGTGTCCAAAAACATTCAGTACTTC. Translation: CASSLTGVSKNIQYF. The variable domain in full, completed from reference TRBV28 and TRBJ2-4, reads DVKVTQSSRYLVKRTGEKVFLECVQDMDHENMFWYRQDPGLGLRLIYFSYDVKMKEKGDIPEGYSVSREKKERFSLILESASTNQTSMYLCASSLTGVSKNIQYFGAGTRLSVL.

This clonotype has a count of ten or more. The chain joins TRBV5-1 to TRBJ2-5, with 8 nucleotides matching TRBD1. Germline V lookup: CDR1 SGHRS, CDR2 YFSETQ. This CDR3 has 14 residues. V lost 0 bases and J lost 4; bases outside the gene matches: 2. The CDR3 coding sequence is TGCGCCAGCAGCTTGGCCACAGGGGGAGAGACCCAGTACTTC. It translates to CASSLATGGETQYF.

The CDR3 DNA is TGTGCCAGCAGTTTAGGGGGAGTGTTCAACAATGAGCAGTTCTTC. Its translation: CASSLGGVFNNEQFF. The chain links TRBV27 to TRBJ2-1, with D perhaps being TRBD1 or TRBD2 (5 bases each). The germline V gene has CDR1 MNHEY and CDR2 SMNVEV (reference sequence). The ends were cut back, 2 bases at V and 5 bases at J, with 13 bases in the middle. The CDR3 loop spans 15 amino acids.

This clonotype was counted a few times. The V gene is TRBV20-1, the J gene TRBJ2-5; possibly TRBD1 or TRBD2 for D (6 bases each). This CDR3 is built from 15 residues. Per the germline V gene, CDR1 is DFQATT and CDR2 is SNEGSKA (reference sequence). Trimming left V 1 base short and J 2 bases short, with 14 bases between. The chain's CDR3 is CSARAFGGGQETQYF. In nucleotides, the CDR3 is TGCAGTGCTAGAGCATTCGGAGGGGGACAAGAGACCCAGTACTTC.

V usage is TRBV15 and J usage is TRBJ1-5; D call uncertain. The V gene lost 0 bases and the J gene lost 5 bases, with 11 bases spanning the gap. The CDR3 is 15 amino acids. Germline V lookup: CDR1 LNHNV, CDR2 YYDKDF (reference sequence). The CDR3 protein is CATSRDKGSYQPQHF. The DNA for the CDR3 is TGTGCCACCAGCAGAGATAAAGGCAGTTATCAGCCCCAGCATTTT.

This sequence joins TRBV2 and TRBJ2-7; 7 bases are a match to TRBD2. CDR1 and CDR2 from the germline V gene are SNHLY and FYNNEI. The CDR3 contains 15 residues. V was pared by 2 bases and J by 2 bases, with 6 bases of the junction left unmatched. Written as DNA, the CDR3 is TGTGCCAGCAGTGAACTTGGGCTAGCGGCCTACGAGCAGTACTTC. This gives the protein CASSELGLAAYEQYF.

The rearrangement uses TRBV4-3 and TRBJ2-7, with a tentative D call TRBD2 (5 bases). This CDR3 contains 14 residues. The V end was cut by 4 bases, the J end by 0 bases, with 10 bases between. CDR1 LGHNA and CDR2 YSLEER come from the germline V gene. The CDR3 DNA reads TGCGCCAGCAGCCGAGCAGAGGGCTCCTACGAGCAGTACTTC. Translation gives CASSRAEGSYEQYF.

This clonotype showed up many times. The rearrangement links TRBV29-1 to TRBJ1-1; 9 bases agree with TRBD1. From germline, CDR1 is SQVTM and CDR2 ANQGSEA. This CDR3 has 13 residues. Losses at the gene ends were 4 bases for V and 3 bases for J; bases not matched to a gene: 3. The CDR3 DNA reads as TGCAGCGTTGGGGACAGGGCATACACTGAAGCTTTCTTT. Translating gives CSVGDRAYTEAFF.

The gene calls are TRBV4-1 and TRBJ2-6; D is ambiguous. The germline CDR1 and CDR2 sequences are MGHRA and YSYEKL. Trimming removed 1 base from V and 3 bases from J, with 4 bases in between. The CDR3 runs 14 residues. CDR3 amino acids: CASSQVGGANVLTF. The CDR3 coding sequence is TGCGCCAGCAGCCAAGTAGGTGGGGCCAACGTCCTGACTTTC.

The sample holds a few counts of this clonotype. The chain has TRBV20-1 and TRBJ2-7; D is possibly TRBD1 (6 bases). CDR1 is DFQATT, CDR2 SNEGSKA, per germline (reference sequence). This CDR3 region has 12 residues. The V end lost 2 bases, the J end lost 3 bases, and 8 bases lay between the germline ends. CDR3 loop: CSARSDSYEQYF. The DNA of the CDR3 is TGCAGTGCTAGATCGGACAGCTACGAGCAGTACTTC.

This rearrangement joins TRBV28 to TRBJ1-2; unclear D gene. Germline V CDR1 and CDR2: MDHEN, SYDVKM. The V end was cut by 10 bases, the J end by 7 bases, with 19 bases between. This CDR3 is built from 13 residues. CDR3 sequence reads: CATKEEAVGGYTF. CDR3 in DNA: TGTGCCACCAAGGAAGAGGCTGTCGGTGGCTACACCTTC.

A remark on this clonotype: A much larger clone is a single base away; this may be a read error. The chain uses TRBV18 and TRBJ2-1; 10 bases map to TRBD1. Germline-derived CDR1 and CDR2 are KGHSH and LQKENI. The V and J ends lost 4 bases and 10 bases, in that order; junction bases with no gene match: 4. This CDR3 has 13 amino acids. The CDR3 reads CASSRDRGYEQFF. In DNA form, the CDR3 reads TGTGCCAGCTCACGGGACAGGGGCTACGAGCAGTTCTTC.

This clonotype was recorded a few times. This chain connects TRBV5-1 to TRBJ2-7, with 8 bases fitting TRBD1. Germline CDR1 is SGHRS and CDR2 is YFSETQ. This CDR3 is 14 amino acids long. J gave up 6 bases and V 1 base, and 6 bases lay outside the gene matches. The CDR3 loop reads CASSLRQGFAEQYF. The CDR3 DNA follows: TGCGCCAGCAGCTTGCGACAGGGGTTCGCCGAGCAGTACTTC.

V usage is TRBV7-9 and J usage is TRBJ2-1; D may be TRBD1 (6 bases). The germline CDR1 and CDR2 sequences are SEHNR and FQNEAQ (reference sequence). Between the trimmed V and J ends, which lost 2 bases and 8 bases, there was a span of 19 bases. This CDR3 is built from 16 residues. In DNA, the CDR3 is TGTGCCAGCAGCTTAATCTGGGCAATCAGGGGCGATGAGCAGTTCTTC. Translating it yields CASSLIWAIRGDEQFF. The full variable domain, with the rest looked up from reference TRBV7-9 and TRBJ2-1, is DTGVSQNPRHKITKRGQNVTFRCDPISEHNRLYWYRQTLGQGPEFLTYFQNEAQLEKSRLLSDRFSAERPKGSFSTLEIQRTEQGDSAMYLCASSLIWAIRGDEQFFGPGTRLTVL.

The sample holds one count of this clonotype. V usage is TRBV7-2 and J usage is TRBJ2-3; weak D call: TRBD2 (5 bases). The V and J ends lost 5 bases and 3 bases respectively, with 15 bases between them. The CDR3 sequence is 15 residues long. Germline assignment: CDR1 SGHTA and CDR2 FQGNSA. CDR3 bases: TGTGCCAGCAGCCCCCGGACTGTTAGGACAGATACGCAGTATTTT. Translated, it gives CASSPRTVRTDTQYF.

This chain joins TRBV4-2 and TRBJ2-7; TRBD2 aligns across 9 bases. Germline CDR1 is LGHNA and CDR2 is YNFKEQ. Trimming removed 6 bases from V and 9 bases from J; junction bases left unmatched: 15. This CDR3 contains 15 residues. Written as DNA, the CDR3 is TGTGCCAGCAGTAAGGGAGCGGGAGGTTTCGACGGGCAGTACTTC. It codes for CASSKGAGGFDGQYF.

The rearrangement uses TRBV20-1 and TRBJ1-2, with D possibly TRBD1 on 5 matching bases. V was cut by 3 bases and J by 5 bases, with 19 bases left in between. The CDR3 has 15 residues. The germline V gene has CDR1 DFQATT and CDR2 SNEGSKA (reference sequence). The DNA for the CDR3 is TGCAGTGCTAGGGACCCCGCGGCAGGGCGGTATGGCTACACCTTC. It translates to CSARDPAAGRYGYTF.

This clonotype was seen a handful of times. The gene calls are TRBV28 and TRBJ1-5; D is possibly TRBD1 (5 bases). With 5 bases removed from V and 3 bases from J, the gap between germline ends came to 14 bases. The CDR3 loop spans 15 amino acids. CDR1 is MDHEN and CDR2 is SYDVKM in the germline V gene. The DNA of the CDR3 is TGTGCCAGCAGTAAGGGGTTAGGGGTCAATCAGCCCCAGCATTTT. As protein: CASSKGLGVNQPQHF.

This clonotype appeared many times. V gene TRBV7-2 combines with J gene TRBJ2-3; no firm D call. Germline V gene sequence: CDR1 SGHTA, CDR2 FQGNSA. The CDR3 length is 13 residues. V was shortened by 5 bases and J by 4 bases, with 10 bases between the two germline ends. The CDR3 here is CASSPNAADTQYF. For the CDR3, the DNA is TGTGCCAGCAGCCCTAATGCGGCAGATACGCAGTATTTT. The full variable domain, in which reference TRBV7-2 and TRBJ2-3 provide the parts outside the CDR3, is GAGVSQSPSNKVTEKGKDVELRCDPISGHTALYWYRQSLGQGLEFLIYFQGNSAPDKSGLPSDRFSAERTGGSVSTLTIQRTQQEDSAVYLCASSPNAADTQYFGPGTRLTVL.

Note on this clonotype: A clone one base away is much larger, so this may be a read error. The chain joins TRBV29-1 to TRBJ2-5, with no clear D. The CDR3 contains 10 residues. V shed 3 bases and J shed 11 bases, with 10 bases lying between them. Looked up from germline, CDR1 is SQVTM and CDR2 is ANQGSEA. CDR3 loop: CSVDRFTQYF. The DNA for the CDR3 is TGCAGCGTTGATCGGTTTACGCAGTACTTC. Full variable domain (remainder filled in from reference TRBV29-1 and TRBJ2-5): SAVISQKPSRDICQRGTSLTIQCQVDSQVTMMFWYRQQPGQSLTLIATANQGSEATYESGFVIDKFPISRPNLTFSTLTVSNMSPEDSSIYLCSVDRFTQYFGPGTRLLVL.

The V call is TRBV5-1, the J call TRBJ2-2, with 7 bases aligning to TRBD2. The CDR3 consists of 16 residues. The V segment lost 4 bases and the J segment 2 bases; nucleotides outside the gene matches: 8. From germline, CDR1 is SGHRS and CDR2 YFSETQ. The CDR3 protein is CASSGSQAGNTGELFF. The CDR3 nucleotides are TGCGCCAGCAGCGGCTCCCAAGCGGGAAACACCGGGGAGCTGTTTTTT.

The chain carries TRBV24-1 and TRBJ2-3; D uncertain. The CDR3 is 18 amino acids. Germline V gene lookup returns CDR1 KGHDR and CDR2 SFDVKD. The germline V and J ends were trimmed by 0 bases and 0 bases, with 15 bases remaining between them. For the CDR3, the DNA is TGTGCCACCAGTGATTTGGGGTCTGGCGGAGATAGCACAGATACGCAGTATTTT. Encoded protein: CATSDLGSGGDSTDTQYF.

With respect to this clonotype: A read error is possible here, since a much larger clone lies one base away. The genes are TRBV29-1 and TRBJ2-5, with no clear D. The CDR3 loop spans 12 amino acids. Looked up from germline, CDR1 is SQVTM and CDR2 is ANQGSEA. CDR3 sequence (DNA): TGCGGCGTTGAGGTCCCCATCCCGGCCCAGTACTTC. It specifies CGVEVPIPAQYF.